A single T cell receptor (beta chain) is shown here with its context. Its antigen is currently unknown. The V gene lost 0 bases and the J gene lost 3 bases, with 7 bases spanning the gap. The CDR3 covers 14 residues. The V gene's germline CDR1 is SGHRS and CDR2 YFSETQ. Included in the TCR beta cDNA libraries were unique molecular identifiers. TCRdb ran MiXCR on the PCR reads and lists one entry per CDR3 protein. Of hundreds of thousands of distinct CDR3 sequences in the sample, over 35% were seen once. These data come from a study of post-analysis software for immune sequencing data. Findings of the study overall: Patients carried five TRBV segments more frequently than controls did, and TRBV5-6, TRBV5-1 and TRBV20-1 were among them.

Sequenced sample: blood. V usage is TRBV5-1 and J usage is TRBJ2-4; no clear D gene. The origin of this receptor is a girl aged 10-17 years with multiple sclerosis. In DNA form, the CDR3 reads TGCGCCAGCAGCTTGGGCGTAGTCAAAAACATTCAGTACTTC. This translates into CASSLGVVKNIQYF.